Below, 10 T cell receptor beta chains from the same sample are listed, as sequenced in a study of cytomegalovirus exposure and HLA in healthy donors. The repertoire was sequenced with immunoSEQ multiplex PCR; TCRdb's copy has only in-frame clones and lacks some. Among roughly 60,000 clones, more than 85% were seen once, and the ten largest hold around 2%. Sequenced material: PBMCs. Receptors originate from a woman in her 30s in good health and CMV-seronegative.

The genes are TRBV6-1 and TRBJ2-3; 9 nucleotides match TRBD1. J lost 5 bases, V lost 6 bases, and 6 bases had no gene match. The CDR3 extends over 14 amino acids. Germline loops: CDR1 MNHNS, CDR2 SASEGT. CDR3 DNA: TGTGCCAGCAGCCGGGACAGGGAGGTAGATACGCAGTATTTT. Protein product: CASSRDREVDTQYF.

This sequence joins TRBV7-8 and TRBJ2-5; 7 bases agree with TRBD2. This CDR3 spans 18 amino acids. The V gene's germline CDR1 is SGHVS and CDR2 FQNEAQ. V shed 4 bases, J shed 5 bases, and the junction held 19 bases outside the gene matches. The CDR3 region has the DNA TGTGCCAGCAGCTCTCCGGGGCGGGAGAACATCGTGTTGGAGACCCAGTACTTC. It yields the protein CASSSPGRENIVLETQYF.

A word on this clone: One junction end disagrees with the germline gene, perhaps due to a read error. This sequence joins TRBV6-5 and TRBJ1-1; weak D call: TRBD1 (6 bases). CDR3 length: 13 amino acids. The germline CDR1 and CDR2 sequences are MNHEY and SVGAGI. The chain's CDR3 is CASSPRGGTLKVF. CDR3 coding DNA: TGTGCCAGCAGCCCCCGAGGGGGAACCCTAAAGGTCTTT.

Here the CDR3 reads CASAPAGGRYEQYF. CDR3 bases: TGTGCCAGCGCCCCGGCTGGGGGCCGGTACGAGCAGTACTTC. The rearrangement joins TRBV7-9 to TRBJ2-7, with a weak D call TRBD1 (6 bases). The germline gives CDR1 SEHNR, CDR2 FQNEAQ (reference sequence). Trimming cost V 8 bases and J 4 bases, with 18 bases left between them. CDR3 length: 14 residues.

The chain couples TRBV28 to TRBJ2-6; D is uncertain. The V gene lost 5 bases and the J gene lost 2 bases, with 7 bases spanning the gap. This CDR3 is built from 14 residues. The germline CDR1 and CDR2 sequences are MDHEN and SYDVKM. The CDR3 spells CASSQQPGANVLTF. In DNA, the CDR3 is TGTGCCAGCAGTCAACAGCCTGGGGCCAACGTCCTGACTTTC.

The chain uses TRBV7-3 and TRBJ2-2; D is perhaps TRBD1 (6 bases). CDR1 SGHTA and CDR2 FQGTGA come from the germline V gene. The CDR3 extends over 17 amino acids. Trimming stripped 4 bases from V and 2 bases from J, with 17 bases between. The CDR3 loop reads CASSSYGQKENTGELFF. The CDR3 DNA is TGTGCCAGCAGCTCCTACGGACAGAAAGAAAACACCGGGGAGCTGTTTTTT.

The J gene is TRBJ2-2, the V gene TRBV10-3; D is ambiguous. Germline loops: CDR1 ENHRY, CDR2 SYGVKD. The CDR3 has 13 amino acids. The ends were cut back, 10 bases at V and 0 bases at J, with 9 bases in the middle. CDR3 coding DNA: TGTGCCACCCAGGCCGCGAACACCGGGGAGCTGTTTTTT. Its translation is CATQAANTGELFF.

The chain carries TRBV15 and TRBJ2-3; 10 bases map to TRBD2. J gave up 2 bases and V 5 bases, and 4 bases lay outside the gene matches. Germline V lookup: CDR1 LNHNV, CDR2 YYDKDF (reference sequence). This CDR3 contains 15 residues. The CDR3 DNA sequence: TGTGCCACCAGCCTAGGACTAGCGGACACAGATACGCAGTATTTT. Protein product: CATSLGLADTDTQYF.

The chain links TRBV12-2 to TRBJ2-1; TRBD2 is the table's D call, not checked against the DNA. TRBV12-2 is a pseudogene. The CDR3 extends over 16 amino acids. The chain's CDR3 is CASRLSGLVSYNEQFF. In nucleotides, the CDR3 is TGTGCAAGTCGCTTATCCGGACTAGTGTCCTACAATGAGCAGTTCTTC.

CDR3 DNA sequence: TGTGCCAGCAGCTCTATAGCGGGGGAGAACACCGGGGAGCTGTTTTTT. Translating it yields CASSSIAGENTGELFF. The J gene is TRBJ2-2, the V gene TRBV7-8; 9 nucleotides align to TRBD2. The V gene end was trimmed by 4 bases and the J gene end by 1 base; junction bases not matched to a gene: 4. The length of the CDR3 is 16 residues. The germline V gene encodes CDR1 SGHVS and CDR2 FQNEAQ. Together with reference TRBV7-8 and TRBJ2-2, the CDR3 gives the full variable domain: GAGVSQSPRYKVAKRGQDVALRCDPISGHVSLFWYQQALGQGPEFLTYFQNEAQLDKSGLPSDRFFAERPEGSVSTLKIQRTQQEDSAVYLCASSSIAGENTGELFFGEGSRLTVL.